This T cell receptor (beta chain) was sequenced during a study of blood T cell repertoires in COVID-19. In the study overall: Some COVID-19 samples were acute and others convalescent; all came from the United States, Italy and Spain.

Sequencing used immunoSEQ multiplex PCR; TCRdb keeps in-frame clones, though not all of them. Of about 140,000 clones in the sample, about 87% are singletons; the top ten hold about 11%. Germline CDR1 is MNHEY and CDR2 is SVGEGT. The V end lost 3 bases, the J end lost 0 bases, and 11 bases lay between the germline ends. There are 15 residues in the CDR3. A single count supports this clone. The specimen sequenced was PBMCs or T cells enriched from blood (not recorded which). The V and J genes are TRBV6-2 or TRBV6-3 and TRBJ1-2; D uncertain. The TCR originated in a man in his 60s who had recovered from COVID-19. DNA for the CDR3: TGTGCCAGCAGTTATCTCCTAGCCCCTAACTATGGCTACACCTTC. It yields the protein CASSYLLAPNYGYTF.